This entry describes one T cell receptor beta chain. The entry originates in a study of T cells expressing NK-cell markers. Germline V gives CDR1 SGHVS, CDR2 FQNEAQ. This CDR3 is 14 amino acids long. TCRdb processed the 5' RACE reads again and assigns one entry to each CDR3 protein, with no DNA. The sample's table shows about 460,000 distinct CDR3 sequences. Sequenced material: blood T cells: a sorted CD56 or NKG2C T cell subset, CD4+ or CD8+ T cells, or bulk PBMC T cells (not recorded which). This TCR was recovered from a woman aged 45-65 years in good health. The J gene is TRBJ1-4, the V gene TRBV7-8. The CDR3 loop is CASSSKRANEKLFF.